A selection of T cell receptor beta chains follows, all from one sample in a study of cytomegalovirus exposure and HLA in healthy donors. The method was immunoSEQ multiplex PCR; TCRdb's version includes in-frame clones alone and lacks a portion of them. The sample carries 50,000 to 70,000 clones, more than 75% recorded once. The sequenced sample consisted of PBMCs. The receptors come from a male donor in good health and CMV-seronegative. Each CDR3 is given without its conserved first and last residue.

V gene,J gene,CDR3 protein
TRBV4-3,TRBJ1-2,ASSQDLADRAGYT
TRBV30,TRBJ2-7,AWSLTGLSYEQY
TRBV7-9,TRBJ1-4,ASSKNGQANEKLF
TRBV7-9,TRBJ1-2,ATLRSGQGPNNGYT
TRBV7-2,TRBJ2-3,ASSFTPTTDTQY
TRBV5-1,TRBJ1-1,ASSLAFGTGGGNTEAF
TRBV1,TRBJ1-2,TSSQDIRDGYT
TRBV4-3,TRBJ1-2,ASSQLAGQGVLPNYGYT
TRBV18,TRBJ2-1,ASSLKPGLAGNNEQF
TRBV11-3,TRBJ2-3,ASSLGEITDTQY
TRBV4-2,TRBJ2-7,ASSQQGQSKYEQY
TRBV7-8,TRBJ2-5,ASSLASPPETQY
TRBV5-6,TRBJ1-3,ASSLEDRGLGNTIY
TRBV10-3,TRBJ2-7,AAAPVDRSSYEQY
TRBV2,TRBJ2-7,ASSHRLASSYEQY
TRBV7-2,TRBJ1-2,ASSPMRSYGYT
TRBV2,TRBJ2-7,ASTPLGTGTYEQY
TRBV7-3,TRBJ2-2,ASKPQGTANTGELF
TRBV5-1,TRBJ2-5,ASSLGLPRGETQY
TRBV29-1,TRBJ1-2,SVESGGGGYT
TRBV25-1,TRBJ2-5,ASSEYQGRQETQY
TRBV6-5,TRBJ1-4,ASSYGRGREKLF
TRBV6-5,TRBJ1-3,ASSPGGSGNTIY
TRBV19,TRBJ1-1,ASSIPVSNTEAF
TRBV7-9,TRBJ1-2,SSSFGGQGRNFGYT
TRBV5-1,TRBJ2-1,ASSLTLSGSSYNEQF
TRBV28,TRBJ2-2,ASSPPRQARGELF
TRBV5-1,TRBJ2-6,ASSLDRGTSGANVLT
TRBV5-4,TRBJ2-3,ASSRGGGRGDTQY
TRBV6-1,TRBJ2-2,ASFPGSGELF
TRBV12-5,TRBJ2-3,ASGTGGGGTDTQY
TRBV19,TRBJ1-2,ASKRDTGWNYGYT
TRBV7-2,TRBJ1-6,ASSPAVASPLH
TRBV19,TRBJ1-1,ASSVTVVTEAF
TRBV9,NA,ASSVEGEGYEQY
TRBV10-1,TRBJ2-2,ASSESVSGRRTGELF
TRBV7-6,TRBJ2-5,ASSNSGGMETQY
TRBV5-4,TRBJ2-6,ASSQGLAVSSGANVLT
TRBV7-9,TRBJ1-1,ASSLTGRDTEAF
TRBV6-1,TRBJ2-7,ASRRTSAGEQY
TRBV5-4,TRBJ2-3,ASSPGTSGRRTDTQY
TRBV7-2,TRBJ1-4,ASSATGTGDEKLF
TRBV30,TRBJ1-3,AWRLGQSSGNTIY
TRBV7-9,TRBJ1-1,ASSFRETEAF
TRBV5-1,TRBJ2-1,ASSLGKNRGKNNEQF
TRBV6-5,TRBJ2-7,ASSKGQSYEQY
TRBV5-1,TRBJ1-2,ASSPVPNDAGGYT
TRBV20-1,TRBJ2-1,SAPLREEQF
TRBV19,TRBJ2-1,ASSIPSSGGSYNEQF
TRBV11-3,TRBJ2-3,ASSLRTGSDTQY
TRBV5-6,TRBJ2-3,ASSFVRSTDTQY
TRBV19,TRBJ1-1,ASSVRRDTNTEAF